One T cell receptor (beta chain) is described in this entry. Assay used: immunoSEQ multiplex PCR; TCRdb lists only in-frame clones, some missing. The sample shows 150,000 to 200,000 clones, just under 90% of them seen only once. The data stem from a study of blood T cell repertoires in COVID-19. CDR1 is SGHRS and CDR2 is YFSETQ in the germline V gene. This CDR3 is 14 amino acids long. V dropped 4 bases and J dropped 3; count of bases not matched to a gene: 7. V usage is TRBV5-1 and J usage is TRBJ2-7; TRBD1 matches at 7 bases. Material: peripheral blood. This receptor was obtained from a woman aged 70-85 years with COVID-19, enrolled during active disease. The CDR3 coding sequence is TGCGCCAGCAGCAGCCGACAGGGTAACTACGAGCAGTACTTC. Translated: CASSSRQGNYEQYF.